One sample yielded the 11 T cell receptor beta chains listed below, sequenced in a study of OX40 agonist ivuxolimab in advanced cancers. The protocol was immunoSEQ multiplex PCR, while the TCRdb copy is restricted to in-frame clones and leaves out a portion. This sample has 71,000 or so clones, with roughly 81% found just once. The sample in question was CD4+ or CD8+ T cells sorted from blood, obtained in a trial of the OX40 agonist ivuxolimab. These receptors came from an adult with an advanced solid tumor such as melanoma, head and neck, liver or kidney cancer.

In its sample, this clone was seen once. CDR3 nucleotide sequence: TGTGCCAGCAGGGTTGGACGGGGGGGTCAGCCCCAGCATTTT. Its protein product is CASRVGRGGQPQHF. This sequence joins TRBV2 and TRBJ1-5, with D tentatively TRBD1 (5 bases). With 6 bases removed from V and 6 bases from J, the gap between germline ends came to 15 bases. The CDR3 is 14 residues long. Germline values: CDR1 SNHLY, CDR2 FYNNEI.

The chain links TRBV29-1 to TRBJ1-1; D gene ambiguous. Per germline, CDR1 SQVTM and CDR2 ANQGSEA. The ends were cut back, 4 bases at V and 0 bases at J, with 12 bases in the middle. The CDR3 covers 14 residues. The CDR3 DNA reads as TGCAGCGTTGCCATCGAGAGATTGAACACTGAAGCTTTCTTT. Translated: CSVAIERLNTEAFF. The full variable domain, with the rest looked up from reference TRBV29-1 and TRBJ1-1, is SAVISQKPSRDICQRGTSLTIQCQVDSQVTMMFWYRQQPGQSLTLIATANQGSEATYESGFVIDKFPISRPNLTFSTLTVSNMSPEDSSIYLCSVAIERLNTEAFFGQGTRLTVV.

This chain joins TRBV11-1 and TRBJ2-3; 12 nucleotides line up with TRBD2. CDR1 and CDR2 from the germline V gene are SGHAT and FQDESV (reference sequence). The junction had 15 bases not matched to a gene; V was cut back by 3 bases and J by 5 bases. The CDR3 covers 19 residues. CDR3 loop: CASSFPNFPGLAGRDTQYF. The CDR3 DNA is TGTGCCAGCAGCTTCCCAAATTTCCCCGGACTAGCGGGAAGAGATACGCAGTATTTT.

The genes are TRBV7-9 and TRBJ1-2; 7 positions agree with TRBD1. Germline values: CDR1 SEHNR, CDR2 FQNEAQ (reference sequence). The CDR3 length is 14 residues. V trimming: 5 bases; J trimming: 2 bases; junction bases outside the gene matches: 5. The CDR3 here is CASSIQGGNYGYTF. CDR3 coding DNA: TGTGCCAGCAGCATCCAGGGGGGGAACTATGGCTACACCTTC.

The rearrangement joins TRBV18 to TRBJ1-2; D is ambiguous. The ends were cut back, 3 bases at V and 4 bases at J, with 21 bases in the middle. The CDR3 consists of 17 residues. Per the germline V gene, CDR1 is KGHSH and CDR2 is LQKENI. CDR3 loop: CASSPTTEPTGFYGYTF. The CDR3 DNA sequence: TGTGCCAGCTCACCCACGACTGAACCGACGGGGTTCTATGGCTACACCTTC.

This rearrangement joins TRBV4-3 to TRBJ1-4; D remains unclear. The CDR3 sequence is 18 residues long. The ends were cut back, 0 bases at V and 4 bases at J, with 18 bases in the middle. The germline V gene has CDR1 LGHNA and CDR2 YSLEER. This chain's CDR3 is CASSQDPYSPGGNEKLFF. CDR3 DNA: TGCGCCAGCAGCCAAGATCCTTACAGCCCGGGAGGTAATGAAAAACTGTTTTTT.

This sequence joins TRBV11-2 and TRBJ1-3; 7 bases are a match to TRBD1. The CDR3 spans 15 residues. The germline gives CDR1 SGHAT, CDR2 FQNNGV. Trimming cost V 3 bases and J 2 bases; bases outside gene matches: 4. The DNA of the CDR3 is TGTGCCAGCAGCTTGGGAGGGGGCACTGGAAACACCATATATTTT. This encodes CASSLGGGTGNTIYF. The full variable domain, with the rest looked up from reference TRBV11-2 and TRBJ1-3, is EAGVAQSPRYKIIEKRQSVAFWCNPISGHATLYWYQQILGQGPKLLIQFQNNGVVDDSQLPKDRFSAERLKGVDSTLKIQPAKLEDSAVYLCASSLGGGTGNTIYFGEGSWLTVV.

The V call is TRBV5-1, the J call TRBJ2-2; 9 bases line up with TRBD2. Per germline, CDR1 SGHRS and CDR2 YFSETQ. Trimming removed 0 bases from V and 0 bases from J; junction bases left unmatched: 0. The CDR3 covers 16 residues. CDR3 residues: CASSLVAGANTGELFF. The CDR3 DNA reads as TGCGCCAGCAGCTTGGTAGCGGGGGCGAACACCGGGGAGCTGTTTTTT.

V gene TRBV7-3 combines with J gene TRBJ2-1; D is unclear. Germline V gene data show CDR1 as SGHTA and CDR2 as FQGTGA. The CDR3 contains 12 residues. V shed 4 bases and J shed 6 bases, with 7 bases lying between them. CDR3 in amino acids: CASSSYSNEQFF. CDR3 DNA: TGTGCCAGCAGCTCATATTCCAATGAGCAGTTCTTC. Looking up the rest from reference TRBV7-3 and TRBJ2-1 gives the full variable domain: GAGVSQTPSNKVTEKGKYVELRCDPISGHTALYWYRQSLGQGPEFLIYFQGTGAADDSGLPNDRFFAVRPEGSVSTLKIQRTERGDSAVYLCASSSYSNEQFFGPGTRLTVL.

This clone was observed once. The J gene is TRBJ2-3, the V gene TRBV2, with 8 positions matching TRBD1. The V and J ends lost 1 base and 2 bases, in that order; junction bases with no gene match: 5. This CDR3 region has 16 residues. Looked up from germline, CDR1 is SNHLY and CDR2 is FYNNEI. CDR3 amino acids: CASSEGTGPHTDTQYF. The DNA for the CDR3 is TGTGCCAGCAGTGAAGGGACAGGGCCCCACACAGATACGCAGTATTTT. Filled out from reference TRBV2 and TRBJ2-3, the complete variable domain reads EPEVTQTPSHQVTQMGQEVILRCVPISNHLYFYWYRQILGQKVEFLVSFYNNEISEKSEIFDDQFSVERPDGSNFTLKIRSTKLEDSAMYFCASSEGTGPHTDTQYFGPGTRLTVL.

The V and J genes are TRBV10-3 and TRBJ1-1; D might be TRBD1 (5 bases). V lost 6 bases to trimming and J lost 7 bases, with 15 bases between them. Germline CDR1 ENHRY, CDR2 SYGVKD. The CDR3 is made up of 13 amino acids. Written as DNA, the CDR3 is TGTGCCATCAGCATAAATTCAGGGATTGAAGCTTTCTTT. It specifies CAISINSGIEAFF.